Below, one TCR beta chain is given with its context. V was shortened by 6 bases and J by 6 bases, with 12 bases between the two germline ends. CDR3 length equals 13 residues. Germline values: CDR1 SEHNR, CDR2 FQNEAQ (reference sequence). This entry belongs to a study of blood T cell repertoires in COVID-19. Study at large: Samples representing acute and convalescent COVID-19 were sourced from the United States, Italy and Spain. From T cells, B-cell-depleted T cells, or PBMCs came the material, which was cDNA or gDNA.

Authors' processing steps: Amplified reference gene primers provided the basis for estimating nucleated cell counts. Libraries were prepared by immunoSEQ multiplex PCR; TCRdb keeps only in-frame clonotypes and omits some of them. That table is the source of V, J and clone size, and D and trimming were worked out from the DNA. This sample has about 400,000 clones, with approximately 86% found just once. The sequenced material came from peripheral blood. The J gene is TRBJ1-5, the V gene TRBV7-9, with D perhaps TRBD1 (5 bases). This clonotype was sampled from a human donor in a cohort sampled during active COVID-19. This chain's CDR3 is CASRSGSGQPQHF. CDR3 bases: TGTGCCAGCAGGTCAGGGTCGGGTCAGCCCCAGCATTTT.